The sequence of this TCR beta chain was determined in a study of cytotoxic CD8 clonotypes in ibrutinib-treated CLL. Some clones are missing from TCRdb's copy, which holds only in-frame ones; the method was immunoSEQ multiplex PCR. Here the sample spans about 25,000 clones, around 85% being singletons. Germline assignment: CDR1 LNHDA and CDR2 SQIVND (reference sequence). Trimming took 3 bases from V and 6 from J; bases not matched to a gene: 0. The CDR3 sequence is 14 residues long. The sample consisted of PBMCs, taken after 24 months of ibrutinib treatment. This TCR was recovered from a human donor with chronic lymphocytic leukemia. The chain is built from TRBV19 and TRBJ1-4; 11 bases are a match to TRBD1. This chain's CDR3 is CASSMGQGDEKLFF. DNA of the CDR3: TGTGCCAGTAGTATGGGACAGGGGGATGAAAAACTGTTTTTT.